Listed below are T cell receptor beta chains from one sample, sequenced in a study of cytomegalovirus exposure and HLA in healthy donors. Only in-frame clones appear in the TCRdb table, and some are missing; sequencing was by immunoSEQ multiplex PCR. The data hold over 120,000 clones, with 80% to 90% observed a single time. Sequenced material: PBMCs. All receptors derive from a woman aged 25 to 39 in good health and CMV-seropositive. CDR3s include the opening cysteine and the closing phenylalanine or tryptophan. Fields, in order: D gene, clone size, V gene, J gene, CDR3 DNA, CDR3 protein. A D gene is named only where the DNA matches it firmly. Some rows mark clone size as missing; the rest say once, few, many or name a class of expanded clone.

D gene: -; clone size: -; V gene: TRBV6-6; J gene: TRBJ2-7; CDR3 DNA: TGTGCCAGCAGCCTAACCGGGACACACTCCTACGAGCAGTACTTC; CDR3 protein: CASSLTGTHSYEQYF
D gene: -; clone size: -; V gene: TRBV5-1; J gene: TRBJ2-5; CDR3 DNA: TGCGCCAGCAGCTTAGGAGCCCAAGAGACCCAGTACTTC; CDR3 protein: CASSLGAQETQYF
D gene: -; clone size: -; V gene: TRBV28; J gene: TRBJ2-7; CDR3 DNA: TGTGCCAGCAGTTTCGCTCCCGGAATCCCTACTAGCGAGCAGTACTTC; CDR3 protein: CASSFAPGIPTSEQYF
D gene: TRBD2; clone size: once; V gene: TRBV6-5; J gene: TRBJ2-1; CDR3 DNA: TGTGCCAGCAGTTTCGAGCGGGGGAGGCGAAATGAGCAGTTCTTC; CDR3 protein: CASSFERGRRNEQFF
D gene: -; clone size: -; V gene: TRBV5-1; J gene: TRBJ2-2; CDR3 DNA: TGCGCCAGCAGCTTGGTGACAGCCGGGGAGCTGTTTTTT; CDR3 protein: CASSLVTAGELFF
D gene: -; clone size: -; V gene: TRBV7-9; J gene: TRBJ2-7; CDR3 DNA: TGTGCCAGCAGCACACCCCCATCGTACGAGCAGTACTTC; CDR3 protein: CASSTPPSYEQYF
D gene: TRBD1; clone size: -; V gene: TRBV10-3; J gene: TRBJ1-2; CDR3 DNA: TGTGCCATCAGTGCGCGGGACAGGGGAAATGGCTACACCTTC; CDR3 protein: CAISARDRGNGYTF
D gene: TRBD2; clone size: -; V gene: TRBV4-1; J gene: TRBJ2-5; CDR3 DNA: TGCGCCAGCAGCCAAACCTCCCGGGGGGAAGAGACCCAGTACTTC; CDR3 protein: CASSQTSRGEETQYF
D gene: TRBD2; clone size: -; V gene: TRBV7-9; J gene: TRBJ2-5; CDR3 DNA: TGTGCCAGCAGCCAAAGGACTAGCGGGAGCTCAGAGACCCAGTACTTC; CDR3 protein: CASSQRTSGSSETQYF
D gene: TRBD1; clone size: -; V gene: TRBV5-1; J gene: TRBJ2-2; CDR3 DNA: TGCGCCAGCAGCCTCCGGGACAGGGCTGCCGGGGAGCTGTTTTTT; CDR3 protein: CASSLRDRAAGELFF
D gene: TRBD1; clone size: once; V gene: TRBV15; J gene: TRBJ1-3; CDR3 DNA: TGTGCCACCAGCAGAGACAAAATTCAGGGGGCTGGAAACACCATATATTTT; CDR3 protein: CATSRDKIQGAGNTIYF
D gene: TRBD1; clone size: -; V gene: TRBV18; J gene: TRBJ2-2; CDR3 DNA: TGTGCCAGCTCACCGGACAGGGTAAACACCGGGGAGCTGTTTTTT; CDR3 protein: CASSPDRVNTGELFF
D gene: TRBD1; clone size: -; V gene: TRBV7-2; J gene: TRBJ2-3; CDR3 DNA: TGTGCCAGCAGCTCGAACAGGGGCACCACAGATACGCAGTATTTT; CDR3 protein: CASSSNRGTTDTQYF
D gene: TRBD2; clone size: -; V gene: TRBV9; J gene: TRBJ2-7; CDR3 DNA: TGTGCCAGCAGCGTAGCTAGCGGGAGAATGGACGAGCAGTACTTC; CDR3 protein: CASSVASGRMDEQYF
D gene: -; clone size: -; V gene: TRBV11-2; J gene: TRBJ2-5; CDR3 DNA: TGTGCCAGCAGCAGACATCCGGGACTCCAAAAAGAGACCCAGTACTTC; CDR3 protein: CASSRHPGLQKETQYF
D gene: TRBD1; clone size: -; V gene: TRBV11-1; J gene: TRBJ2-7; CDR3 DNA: TGTGCCAGCAGCTTAATTGGGGACAGGGTCTACGAGCAGTACTTC; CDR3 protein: CASSLIGDRVYEQYF
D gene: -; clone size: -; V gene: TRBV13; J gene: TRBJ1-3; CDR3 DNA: TGTGCCAGCAGCTTAGGGGGAGGGGAGTATCCTGGAAACACCATATATTTT; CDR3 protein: CASSLGGGEYPGNTIYF
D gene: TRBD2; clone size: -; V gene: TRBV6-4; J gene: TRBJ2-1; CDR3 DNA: TGTGCCAGCAGTGACTCGGCTAGCGGGGGGGCCGTTAATGAGCAGTTCTTC; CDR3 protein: CASSDSASGGAVNEQFF
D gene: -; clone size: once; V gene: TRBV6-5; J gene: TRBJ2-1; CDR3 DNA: TGTGCCAGCAGTTACGGGCTGTACAATGAGCAGTTCTTC; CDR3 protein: CASSYGLYNEQFF
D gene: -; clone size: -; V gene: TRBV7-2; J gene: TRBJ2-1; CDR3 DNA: TGTGCCAGCAGCTTAGCCGCGGCCCCGCTCTCCAATGAGCAGTTCTTC; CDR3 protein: CASSLAAAPLSNEQFF
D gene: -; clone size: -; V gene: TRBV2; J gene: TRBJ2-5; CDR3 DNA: TGTGCCAGCAGTGGAATGAGGGAGACCCAGTACTTC; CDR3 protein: CASSGMRETQYF
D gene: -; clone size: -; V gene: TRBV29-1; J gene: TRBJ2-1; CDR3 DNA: TGCAGCGTTGAAGATCCTCCCAAAGGAGATGAGCAGTTCTTC; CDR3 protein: CSVEDPPKGDEQFF
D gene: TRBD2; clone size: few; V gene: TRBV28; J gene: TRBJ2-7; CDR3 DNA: TGTGCCAGCAGTTTATGGTGGACAAGCGGGAGGTCTCCCTACGAGCAGTACTTC; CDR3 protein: CASSLWWTSGRSPYEQYF
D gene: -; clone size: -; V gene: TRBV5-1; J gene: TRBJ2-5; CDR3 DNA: TGCGCCAGCAGCTTGGCGACAGCCGGCCAAGAGACCCAGTACTTC; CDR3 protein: CASSLATAGQETQYF
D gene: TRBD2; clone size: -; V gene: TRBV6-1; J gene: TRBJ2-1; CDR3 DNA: TGTGCCAGCAGTGCCTTCGGGACTAGCGGGATATTTTTACCCAATGAGCAGTTCTTC; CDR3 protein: CASSAFGTSGIFLPNEQFF
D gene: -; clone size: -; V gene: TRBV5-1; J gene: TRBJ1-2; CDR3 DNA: TGCGCCAGCAGCTTGGGATCAGGGAACTATGGCTACACCTTC; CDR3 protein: CASSLGSGNYGYTF
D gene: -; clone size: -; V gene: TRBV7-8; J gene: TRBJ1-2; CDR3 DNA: TGTGCCAGCAGCTTAGAGGCGCCAGGGAGGCGGCGTGGCTACACCTTC; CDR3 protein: CASSLEAPGRRRGYTF
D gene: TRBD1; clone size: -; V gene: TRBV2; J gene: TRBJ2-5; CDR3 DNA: TGTGCCAGCAGGGACAGGGGGGAGACCCAGTACTTC; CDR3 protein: CASRDRGETQYF
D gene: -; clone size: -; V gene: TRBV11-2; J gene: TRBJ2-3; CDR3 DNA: TGTGCCAGCAGCTTAATGGGCGGGGTCACAGATACGCAGTATTTT; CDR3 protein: CASSLMGGVTDTQYF
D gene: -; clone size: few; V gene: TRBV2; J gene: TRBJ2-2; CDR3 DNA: TGTGCCAGCAGTGGCCTTCGGGGCGGGGAGCTGTTTTTT; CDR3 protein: CASSGLRGGELFF
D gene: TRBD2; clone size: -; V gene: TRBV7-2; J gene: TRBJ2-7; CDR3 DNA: TGTGCCAGCAGCCCCCGACTAGCGGGCAGCTACGAGCAGTACTTC; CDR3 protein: CASSPRLAGSYEQYF
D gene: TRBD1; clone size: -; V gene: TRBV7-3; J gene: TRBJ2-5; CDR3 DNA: TGTGCCAGCAGCAGACAGGGTGGTTACCAAGAGACCCAGTACTTC; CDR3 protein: CASSRQGGYQETQYF
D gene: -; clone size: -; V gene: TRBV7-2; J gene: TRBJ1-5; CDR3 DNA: TGTGCCAGCAGCTTAGACGCAGGAGGGAGCAATCAGCCCCAGCATTTT; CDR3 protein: CASSLDAGGSNQPQHF
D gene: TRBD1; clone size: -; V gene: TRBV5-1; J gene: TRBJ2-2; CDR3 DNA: TGCGCCAGCAGCGATATGCCGGGACAGGCGAACACCGGGGAGCTGTTTTTT; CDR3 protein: CASSDMPGQANTGELFF
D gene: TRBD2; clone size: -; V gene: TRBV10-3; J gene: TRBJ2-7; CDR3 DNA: TGTGCCATCAGTGAATCAGGTTGGCTAGCGGGACACTACGAGCAGTACTTC; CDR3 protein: CAISESGWLAGHYEQYF